This T cell receptor beta chain was sequenced for a study of lymphopenia after photon versus proton radiotherapy. General study findings and limits: Larger post-nadir TCR diversity loss correlated inversely with survival in deceased patients.

The repertoire was sequenced with immunoSEQ multiplex PCR; TCRdb's copy has only in-frame clones and lacks some. The data contain about 70,000 clones, around 92% of them seen just once; the ten biggest clones take up about 2.2%. To note about this clone: What it binds is not known.

With V trimmed by 3 bases and J by 4 bases, 3 bases remained unmatched. Germline CDR1 and CDR2: SGDLS and YYNGEE. The length of the CDR3 is 14 residues. The starting material was peripheral blood, obtained from a patient treated with photon-based radiotherapy. This receptor was identified in a middle-aged woman with cholangiocarcinoma. The chain employs TRBV9 and TRBJ2-2, with 7 bases lining up with TRBD1. This CDR3 is CASSAWDSTGELFF. CDR3 DNA: TGTGCCAGCAGCGCCTGGGACAGCACCGGGGAGCTGTTTTTT.